This T cell receptor (beta chain) is drawn from a study of blood T cells in healthy people across ages. Notes on the study in general: One million T cells yielded diversity estimates that were considered underestimates.

The draw of peripheral blood yielded ten milliliters from each donor. V lost 7 bases to trimming and J lost 5 bases; unmatched junction nucleotides: 2. This CDR3 region has 12 residues. CDR1 is SQVTM, CDR2 ANQGSEA, per germline. A few counts support this clonotype. Its antigen is still unknown. A second about 6 to 12 cycle PCR used barcoded and J-beta primers. TCRdb reprocessed the 5' RACE reads via MiXCR and lists one record per CDR3 protein. The profile shows more than 1,400,000 distinct CDR3 sequences, 42% of them singletons. J is TRBJ2-1 and V is TRBV29-1, with 10 bases that match TRBD1. The specimen was blood. The sequence was obtained from a woman aged 18-30 years in good health. CDR3 region: CSAGTGDNEQFF. In nucleotides, the CDR3 is TGCAGCGCCGGGACAGGGGACAATGAGCAGTTCTTC.